This T cell receptor beta chain was retrieved from a study of CXCR3-negative and CXCR3-positive naive CD8 T cells. Libraries of TRB cDNA were made by 5' RACE and carried UMIs. TCRdb reprocessed the 5' RACE reads and keeps a single row for each CDR3 protein, giving no DNA. The sample holds 90,000 to 150,000 distinct CDR3 sequences. Findings and caveats of the study: Naive subsets had comparable surface CD5, so TRB CDR3 properties gauged TCR strength. Diversity in memory CD8+ cells fell much lower than the comparably high levels seen in both naive subsets. Naive CXCR3-negative cells resembled naive CXCR3-positive cells in TRBV-TRBJ usage; memory cells differed. Naive cells that were CXCR3-positive had more hydrophobic TRB CDR3s (compared with CXCR3-negative naive cells).

The CDR3 is 19 amino acids. Germline lookup yields CDR1 MDHEN and CDR2 SYDVKM. The sorter processed each CD8+ T cell subset in triplicate at roughly 300,000 cells apiece. In regard to this clonotype: What it binds is unknown.

Material for sequencing was naive CXCR3+ CD8+ T cells from blood. Documented subset: CD45RO-CCR7+CD27+CD95- naive CD8+ T cells expressing CXCR3 (TNR3+). The chain is built from TRBV28 and TRBJ2-1; TCRdb calls TRBD1, which cannot be checked without DNA. The source of this sequence is a human donor in good health. Some clones in this sample may be carry-over from other donors' samples. The CDR3: CASSGTGTGRPFAYNEQFF. The full variable domain, with the rest looked up from reference TRBV28 and TRBJ2-1, is DVKVTQSSRYLVKRTGEKVFLECVQDMDHENMFWYRQDPGLGLRLIYFSYDVKMKEKGDIPEGYSVSREKKERFSLILESASTNQTSMYLCASSGTGTGRPFAYNEQFFGPGTRLTVL.